These 7 T cell receptor beta chains originate from one sample sequenced in a study of blood T cell repertoires in COVID-19. Libraries were prepared by immunoSEQ multiplex PCR; TCRdb keeps only in-frame clonotypes and omits some of them. The table records roughly 400,000 clones, roughly nine tenths of them present only once. Sequenced material: PBMCs or T cells enriched from blood (not recorded which). The receptors come from a woman aged 40 to 50 who had been exposed to COVID-19.

The J gene is TRBJ1-5, the V gene TRBV18; no clear D. The V and J ends lost 3 bases and 5 bases respectively, with 8 bases between them. The CDR3 contains 13 residues. Germline V gene data show CDR1 as KGHSH and CDR2 as LQKENI. CDR3 nucleotides: TGTGCCAGCTCACCTTTGGCCTATCAGCCCCAGCATTTT. Its translation: CASSPLAYQPQHF.

This clone has only one observation. The chain is built from TRBV20-1 and TRBJ2-4; tentative D call: TRBD2 (6 bases). The CDR3 runs to 14 residues. The germline V gene encodes CDR1 DFQATT and CDR2 SNEGSKA (reference sequence). V lost 3 bases and J lost 3, with 12 bases in between. The CDR3, as DNA: TGCAGTGCTAGTAGTTGGCGGGACAAAAACATTCAGTACTTC. Protein sequence: CSASSWRDKNIQYF.

This clone has only one observation. The V gene is TRBV7-3, the J gene TRBJ2-1; D remains ambiguous. Between the trimmed V and J ends, which lost 0 bases and 5 bases, there was a span of 11 bases. CDR3 length equals 15 residues. Germline values: CDR1 SGHTA, CDR2 FQGTGA. CDR3 nucleotide sequence: TGTGCCAGCAGCTTAACGTTATGGGCCGACAATGAGCAGTTCTTC. Its translation: CASSLTLWADNEQFF.

V and J are TRBV5-6 and TRBJ1-3; possible D gene TRBD1, 5 bases. Germline lookup yields CDR1 SGHDT and CDR2 YYEEEE. Trimming shortened V by 4 bases and J by 0 bases, and 14 bases separated the two germline ends. This CDR3 contains 16 residues. CDR3 protein: CASSRLGPSSGNTIYF. The CDR3 nucleotides are TGTGCCAGCAGCCGATTGGGGCCGAGCTCTGGAAACACCATATATTTT.

The rearrangement joins TRBV7-9 to TRBJ2-3; 8 nucleotides agree with TRBD2. The V gene's germline CDR1 is SEHNR and CDR2 FQNEAQ (reference sequence). V was clipped by 4 bases and J by 6 bases; unmatched bases: 9. The CDR3 contains 15 residues. DNA for the CDR3: TGTGCCAGCAGCTCGAGAGGACTAGCTGTTGATACGCAGTATTTT. This encodes CASSSRGLAVDTQYF.

Written as DNA, the CDR3 is TGTGCCAGCAGCCGTCGAGTCAATTCGGGATCTGGAAACACCATATATTTT. Protein: CASSRRVNSGSGNTIYF. J is TRBJ1-3 and V is TRBV7-2; D unresolved. The V end lost 5 bases, the J end lost 1 base, and 18 bases lay between the germline ends. In germline, CDR1 is SGHTA, CDR2 FQGNSA. The CDR3 covers 17 residues.

The chain has TRBV29-1 and TRBJ2-7; 10 bases map to TRBD1. The length of the CDR3 is 13 residues. Germline-derived CDR1 and CDR2 are SQVTM and ANQGSEA. V trimming: 5 bases; J trimming: 5 bases; junction bases outside the gene matches: 6. The CDR3 region is CSVLRDRGDEQYF. The CDR3 DNA sequence: TGCAGCGTTCTCCGGGACAGGGGTGACGAGCAGTACTTC.